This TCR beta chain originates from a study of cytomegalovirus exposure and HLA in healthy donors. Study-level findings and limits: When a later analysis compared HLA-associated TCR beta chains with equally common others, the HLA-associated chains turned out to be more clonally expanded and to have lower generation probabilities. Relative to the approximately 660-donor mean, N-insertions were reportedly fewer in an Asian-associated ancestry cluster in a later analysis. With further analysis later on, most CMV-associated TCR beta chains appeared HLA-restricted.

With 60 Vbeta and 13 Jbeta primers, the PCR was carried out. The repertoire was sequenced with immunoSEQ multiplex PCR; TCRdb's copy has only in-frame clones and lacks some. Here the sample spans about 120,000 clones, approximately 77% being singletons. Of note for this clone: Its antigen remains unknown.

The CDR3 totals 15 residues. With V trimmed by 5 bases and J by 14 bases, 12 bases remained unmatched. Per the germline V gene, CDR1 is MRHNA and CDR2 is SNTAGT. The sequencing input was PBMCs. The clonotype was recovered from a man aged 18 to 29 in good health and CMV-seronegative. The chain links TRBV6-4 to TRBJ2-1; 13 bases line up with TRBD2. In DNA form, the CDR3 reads TGTGCCAGCAGTCTACTAGCGGGGGGGCCCGCGTTAAAGTTCTTC. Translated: CASSLLAGGPALKFF.